What follows are 12 T cell receptor beta chains derived from one specimen sequenced in a study of T cells in localized non-small cell lung cancer. Sequencing was performed with immunoSEQ multiplex PCR; in TCRdb, only in-frame clones are kept and a portion is missing. The table shows about 6,300 clones, with over 14% occurring only once. Sample: normal lung tissue next to the tumor, taken before any cancer treatment. These receptors were obtained from a male donor aged 60 or older with stage II squamous cell lung carcinoma.

This clone was found a few times. The chain employs TRBV14 and TRBJ1-2; TRBD1 is a possible D gene (6 bases). In germline, CDR1 is SGHDN, CDR2 FVKESK. This CDR3 comprises 15 residues. Between the trimmed V and J ends, which lost 4 bases and 8 bases, there was a span of 20 bases. CDR3 coding DNA: TGTGCCAGCAGCCTTCCAGGGGAGACTCTCTACGGCTACACCTTC. It codes for CASSLPGETLYGYTF.

V and J are TRBV5-1 and TRBJ1-2; TRBD1 might be the D (5 bases). The CDR3 length is 14 residues. CDR1 SGHRS and CDR2 YFSETQ come from the germline V gene. Trimming shortened V by 0 bases and J by 2 bases, and 8 bases separated the two germline ends. CDR3 in DNA: TGCGCCAGCAGCTTGGGGGACGGGAACTATGGCTACACCTTC. This gives the protein CASSLGDGNYGYTF.

In DNA, the CDR3 is TGCGCCAGCACCCTTCCCCGAATAGGAAAGGTGAGATGGCCTGGCTACGAGCAGTACTTC. It translates to CASTLPRIGKVRWPGYEQYF. V usage is TRBV23-1 and J usage is TRBJ2-7, with D hard to call. TRBV23-1 carries the ORF label, with uncertain function. The CDR3 length is 20 residues. Trimming took 7 bases from V and 3 from J, leaving 34 bases between them.

This clone has more than one count but fewer than ten. This sequence joins TRBV6-8 and TRBJ2-3; tentative D call: TRBD1 (6 bases). The V gene's germline CDR1 is MNHGY and CDR2 SAAAGT. The CDR3 spans 16 residues. V dropped 2 bases and J dropped 1 base, with 13 bases sitting between them. The CDR3 reads CASSYGTIGGTDTQYF. In nucleotides, the CDR3 is TGTGCCAGCAGTTACGGGACAATTGGTGGCACAGATACGCAGTATTTT.

V gene TRBV15 combines with J gene TRBJ2-5; D is perhaps TRBD1 (5 bases). The CDR3 contains 15 residues. Germline CDR1 reads LNHNV; CDR2 reads YYDKDF (reference sequence). Trimming took 1 base from V and 2 from J, leaving 11 bases between them. CDR3 sequence: CATSRAGQQQETQYF. The CDR3 DNA follows: TGTGCCACCAGCAGAGCAGGGCAGCAACAAGAGACCCAGTACTTC.

The chain couples TRBV29-1 to TRBJ2-3, with TRBD2 matching over 7 bases. V dropped 6 bases and J dropped 2; count of bases not matched to a gene: 8. This CDR3 is built from 14 residues. CDR1 is SQVTM, CDR2 ANQGSEA, per germline. This chain's CDR3 is CSVAASGNTDTQYF. The CDR3 DNA follows: TGCAGCGTGGCAGCTAGCGGAAACACAGATACGCAGTATTTT.

J is TRBJ2-4 and V is TRBV11-3, with a weak D call TRBD2 (6 bases). Germline assignment: CDR1 SGHNT and CDR2 YENEEA. The CDR3 totals 15 residues. V lost 3 bases to trimming and J lost 0 bases, with 9 bases between them. CDR3 amino acids: CASSLGGLAKNIQYF. The CDR3 DNA is TGTGCCAGCAGCTTGGGGGGACTAGCCAAAAACATTCAGTACTTC.

This clone turned up a few times. The V and J genes are TRBV9 and TRBJ1-5; D is unresolved. The ends were cut back, 2 bases at V and 4 bases at J, with 13 bases in the middle. The length of the CDR3 is 15 residues. Per the germline V gene, CDR1 is SGDLS and CDR2 is YYNGEE. In DNA, the CDR3 is TGTGCCAGCAGCGTCGGCGGCAGGTCAAATCAGCCCCAGCATTTT. It yields the protein CASSVGGRSNQPQHF.

The rearrangement joins TRBV15 to TRBJ1-6; no clear D. CDR3 length equals 14 residues. Deletions cut 1 base from V and 4 bases from J, with 5 bases between. The V gene's germline CDR1 is LNHNV and CDR2 YYDKDF (reference sequence). CDR3 in amino acids: CATSRGDYNSPLHF. The CDR3 DNA sequence: TGTGCCACCAGCAGAGGAGATTATAATTCACCCCTCCACTTT.

V and J are TRBV11-3 and TRBJ2-5, with 8 bases fitting TRBD1. CDR1 SGHNT and CDR2 YENEEA come from the germline V gene. V dropped 5 bases and J dropped 4; count of bases not matched to a gene: 12. The CDR3 totals 16 residues. In nucleotides, the CDR3 is TGTGCCAGCAGCATCTTCGGACAGGGAAGAAGAGAGACCCAGTACTTC. Its translation: CASSIFGQGRRETQYF. The full variable domain, rest sourced from reference TRBV11-3 and TRBJ2-5, is EAGVVQSPRYKIIEKKQPVAFWCNPISGHNTLYWYLQNLGQGPELLIRYENEEAVDDSQLPKDRFSAERLKGVDSTLKIQPAELGDSAVYLCASSIFGQGRRETQYFGPGTRLLVL.

This sequence joins TRBV18 and TRBJ2-2; TRBD2 matches at 8 bases. J lost 3 bases, V lost 5 bases, and 8 bases had no gene match. From germline, CDR1 is KGHSH and CDR2 LQKENI. The CDR3 length is 16 residues. CDR3 protein: CASSVVRAGDTGELFF. The CDR3 bases are TGTGCCAGCTCAGTAGTACGAGCGGGAGACACCGGGGAGCTGTTTTTT.

V is TRBV11-3 and J is TRBJ2-5; 7 bases align to TRBD1. With V trimmed by 4 bases and J by 3 bases, 5 bases remained unmatched. The CDR3 covers 14 residues. The germline gives CDR1 SGHNT, CDR2 YENEEA. CDR3 amino acids: CASSSTGTEETQYF. As DNA, the CDR3 is TGTGCCAGCAGCTCGACCGGGACAGAAGAGACCCAGTACTTC.